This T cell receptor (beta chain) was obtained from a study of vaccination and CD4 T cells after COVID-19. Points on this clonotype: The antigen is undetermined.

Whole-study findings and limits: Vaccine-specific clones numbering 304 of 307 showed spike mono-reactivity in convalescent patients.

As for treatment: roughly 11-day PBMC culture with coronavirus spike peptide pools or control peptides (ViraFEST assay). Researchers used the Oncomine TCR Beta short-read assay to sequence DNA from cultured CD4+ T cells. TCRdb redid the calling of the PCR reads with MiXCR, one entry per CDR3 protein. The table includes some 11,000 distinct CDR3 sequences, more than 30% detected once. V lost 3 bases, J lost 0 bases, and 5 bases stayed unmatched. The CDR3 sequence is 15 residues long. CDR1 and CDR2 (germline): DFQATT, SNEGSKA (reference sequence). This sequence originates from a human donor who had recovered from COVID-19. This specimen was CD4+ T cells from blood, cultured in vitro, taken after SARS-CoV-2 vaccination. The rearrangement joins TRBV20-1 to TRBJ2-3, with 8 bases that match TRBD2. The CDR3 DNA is TGCAGTGCTAGCCCGCCTAGCGGGAGCACAGATACGCAGTATTTT. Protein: CSASPPSGSTDTQYF.